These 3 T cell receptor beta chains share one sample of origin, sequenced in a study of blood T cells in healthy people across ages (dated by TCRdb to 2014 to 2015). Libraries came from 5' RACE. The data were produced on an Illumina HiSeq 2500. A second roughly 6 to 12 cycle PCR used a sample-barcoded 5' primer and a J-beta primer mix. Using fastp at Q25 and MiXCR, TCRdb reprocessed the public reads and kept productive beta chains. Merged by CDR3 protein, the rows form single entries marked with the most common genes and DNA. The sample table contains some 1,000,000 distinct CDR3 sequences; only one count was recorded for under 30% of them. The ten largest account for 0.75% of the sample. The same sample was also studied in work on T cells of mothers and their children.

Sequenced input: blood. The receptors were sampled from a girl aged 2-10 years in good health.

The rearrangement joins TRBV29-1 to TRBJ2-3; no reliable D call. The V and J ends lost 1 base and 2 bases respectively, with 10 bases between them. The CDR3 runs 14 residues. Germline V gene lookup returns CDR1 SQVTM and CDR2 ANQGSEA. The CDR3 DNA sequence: TGCAGCGTTGAAGGCGGCATTCACACAGATACGCAGTATTTT. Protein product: CSVEGGIHTDTQYF.

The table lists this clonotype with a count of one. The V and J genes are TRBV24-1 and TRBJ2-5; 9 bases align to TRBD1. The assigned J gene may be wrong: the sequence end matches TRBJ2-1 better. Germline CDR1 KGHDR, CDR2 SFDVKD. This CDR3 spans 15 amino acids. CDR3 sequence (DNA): TGTGCCACCAGTGATGCCGGGACAGGGCGGAATGAGCAGTTCTTC. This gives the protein CATSDAGTGRNEQFF.

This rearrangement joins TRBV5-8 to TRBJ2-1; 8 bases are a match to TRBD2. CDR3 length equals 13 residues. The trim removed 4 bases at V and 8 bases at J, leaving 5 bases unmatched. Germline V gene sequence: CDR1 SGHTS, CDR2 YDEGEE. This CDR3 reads CASSRGGEDEQFF. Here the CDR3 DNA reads TGTGCCAGCAGCCGGGGGGGTGAGGATGAGCAGTTCTTC.